A selection of T cell receptor beta chains follows, all from one sample in a study of T cells in Graves' hyperthyroidism and ophthalmopathy. TCRdb used MiXCR to reprocess the multiplex PCR reads, holding one entry per CDR3 protein. Of under 450,000 distinct CDR3 sequences listed, approximately 14% are singletons. The sample was blood. The receptor source for this set is a woman aged 18-29 years with Graves' hyperthyroidism. Each CDR3 is given with its conserved first and last residue. Fields, in order: D gene, CDR3 length, V gene, J gene, clone size, CDR3 DNA, CDR3 protein. The D gene is left open where the match is weak. The listing skips clone size in some rows; elsewhere it reads once, few, many or a size class.

.,13,TRBV11-2,TRBJ1-1,many,TGTGCCAGCAGACCCCAGTATGTCACTGAAGCTTTCTTT,CASRPQYVTEAFF
.,14,TRBV5-1,TRBJ1-2,many,TGCGCCAGCAGCTTGGGTGATACGCGTAATGGCTACACCTTC,CASSLGDTRNGYTF
.,13,TRBV11-3,TRBJ2-7,many,TGTGCCAGCAGTGAAGGGGGACCCTACGAGCAGTACTTC,CASSEGGPYEQYF
TRBD1,14,TRBV2,TRBJ2-7,many,TGTGCCAGCAGTGCCGGGACAGCCCCCTACGAGCAGTACTTC,CASSAGTAPYEQYF
TRBD2,19,TRBV20-1,TRBJ2-3,.,TGCAGTGCTAGAGCCCGTCCCAGTATCGAGCGGGAGTTCACAGATACGCAGTATTTT,CSARARPSIEREFTDTQYF
.,14,TRBV7-9,TRBJ1-4,.,TGTGCCAGCAGCCGGGACGGCGGTAATGAAAAACTGTTTTTT,CASSRDGGNEKLFF
TRBD2,14,TRBV5-5,TRBJ2-5,many,TGTGCCAGCAGCTCCATGGACAGCGGGGGGACCCAGTACTTC,CASSSMDSGGTQYF
TRBD2,15,TRBV5-1,TRBJ2-1,many,TGCGCCAGCAGTCCTTTAGCGGGAGAGGGCAATGAGCAGTTCTTC,CASSPLAGEGNEQFF
.,15,TRBV28,TRBJ2-3,many,TGTGCCAGCAGGTCCGGTAGCGGACACACAGATACGCAGTATTTT,CASRSGSGHTDTQYF
.,17,TRBV6-6,TRBJ1-5,many,TGTGCCAGCAGTTACTCGGTTTCGGGGTGGAGCAATCAGCCCCAGCATTTT,CASSYSVSGWSNQPQHF
TRBD2,14,TRBV6-1,TRBJ2-5,.,TGTGCCAGCGGGGCGGCGGGAGGGGGAGAGACCCAGTACTTC,CASGAAGGGETQYF
TRBD2,17,TRBV7-9,TRBJ2-5,many,TGTGCCAGCAGCTTAAGGCCCAGCGGGGGTAAGGGAGAGACCCAGTACTTC,CASSLRPSGGKGETQYF
.,14,TRBV6-1,TRBJ1-5,few,TGTGCCAGCAGGAGACTGGATAGCAATCAGCCCCAGCATTTT,CASRRLDSNQPQHF
.,15,TRBV18,TRBJ1-2,many,TGTGCCAGCTCACCAGTTCCCGACAGCAACTATGGCTACACCTTC,CASSPVPDSNYGYTF
.,15,TRBV5-4,TRBJ2-3,.,TGTGCCAGCAGCTTGGAAGGGATCAACGCAGATACGCAGTATTTT,CASSLEGINADTQYF
TRBD1,14,TRBV12-3/TRBV12-4,TRBJ2-7,many,TGTGCCAGCAGTTCAAGGGACAGTACCTACGAGCAGTACTTC,CASSSRDSTYEQYF
TRBD1,15,TRBV19,TRBJ1-2,.,TGTGCCAGTAGGAACCCGGGACAGACTAACTATGGCTACACCTTC,CASRNPGQTNYGYTF
TRBD1,15,TRBV28,TRBJ1-1,many,TGTGCCAGCCCACCGGGACAGGGGGCGCGGACTGAAGCTTTCTTT,CASPPGQGARTEAFF
TRBD1,15,TRBV29-1,TRBJ2-1,many,TGCAGCGTTGTACACCGGGACAGAGCCCCCAATGAGCAGTTCTTC,CSVVHRDRAPNEQFF
.,16,TRBV24-1,TRBJ2-1,many,TGTGCCACCAGTGATCCGCCACTGCTCTCCTACAATGAGCAGTTCTTC,CATSDPPLLSYNEQFF
.,15,TRBV27,TRBJ2-7,few,TGTGCCAGCAGTTTAGCCGGCCTTGGGGCCTACGAGCAGTACTTC,CASSLAGLGAYEQYF
.,13,TRBV20-1,TRBJ2-1,.,TGCAGTGCTAGGGGGGCCACTGTGGATGAGCAGTTCTTC,CSARGATVDEQFF
TRBD2,14,TRBV5-1,TRBJ2-3,.,TGCGCCAGCAGCTCCCGGGGGGACACAGATACGCAGTATTTT,CASSSRGDTDTQYF
TRBD1,17,TRBV6-1,TRBJ2-2,.,TGTGCCAGCAGGAGACGAGGGACAGGGATATTCACCGGGGAGCTGTTTTTT,CASRRRGTGIFTGELFF
.,12,TRBV7-9,TRBJ1-2,.,TGTGCCAGCAGCTTAGACCCCCGGGGCTACACCTTC,CASSLDPRGYTF
TRBD1,14,TRBV28,TRBJ2-1,many,TGTGCCAGCAGCGCCAGGACAGGGGTAGATGAGCAGTTCTTC,CASSARTGVDEQFF
TRBD2,17,TRBV20-1,TRBJ2-3,few,TGCAGTGCTAGTCCCCCGGGACTAGCGGGGGGCGCAGATACGCAGTATTTT,CSASPPGLAGGADTQYF
TRBD1,14,TRBV29-1,TRBJ1-3,.,TGCAGCGTTCCGGGACAGGGGTCTGGAAACACCATATATTTT,CSVPGQGSGNTIYF
.,16,TRBV7-2,TRBJ1-6,many,TGTGCCAGCAGCTTAGGGGGGCGCTCCTATAATTCACCCCTCCACTTT,CASSLGGRSYNSPLHF
TRBD1,14,TRBV7-3,TRBJ2-7,few,TGTGCCAGCAGCTGGGCACAGGGGGCCTACGAGCAGTACTTC,CASSWAQGAYEQYF
.,13,TRBV4-3,TRBJ2-5,many,TGCGCCAGCAGCCAAAATCTTCAAGAGACCCAGTACTTC,CASSQNLQETQYF
.,14,TRBV24-1,TRBJ2-4,.,TGTGCCACCAGTGATGGGGGAGCCAAAAACATTCAGTACTTC,CATSDGGAKNIQYF
.,14,TRBV7-9,TRBJ2-1,few,TGTGCCAGCAGCCCGGGACGAGCCTTCAATGAGCAGTTCTTC,CASSPGRAFNEQFF
TRBD2,14,TRBV6-1,TRBJ2-7,.,TGTGCCAGCAGTTCCATAGCGGGATTGGACGAGCAGTACTTC,CASSSIAGLDEQYF
TRBD1,17,TRBV19,TRBJ1-1,.,TGTGCCAGTAGTCCGACAGGGGGCCGGAGGCTGAACACTGAAGCTTTCTTT,CASSPTGGRRLNTEAFF
.,17,TRBV6-1,TRBJ2-3,.,TGTGCCAGCAGCGCCGGACGAGGTTCGGCTGGCACAGATACGCAGTATTTT,CASSAGRGSAGTDTQYF
TRBD1,16,TRBV29-1,TRBJ1-2,.,TGCAGCGTTGATCTTTCGGGACAGGGAAGTAACTATGGCTACACCTTC,CSVDLSGQGSNYGYTF
.,15,TRBV20-1,TRBJ1-4,many,TGCAGTGCTAGAGGGACAGATGCAACTAATGAAAAACTGTTTTTT,CSARGTDATNEKLFF
.,18,TRBV2,TRBJ1-5,many,TGTGCCAGCAGCCTAAGTCGGGGAAACCAATATAGCAATCAGCCCCAGCATTTT,CASSLSRGNQYSNQPQHF
.,13,TRBV11-3,TRBJ2-1,.,TGTGCCAGCAGCCTTCACCCGGACAATGAGCAGTTCTTC,CASSLHPDNEQFF
.,15,TRBV4-3,TRBJ1-1,.,TGCGCCAGCAGCCAAGCCGCGGGAATGAACACTGAAGCTTTCTTT,CASSQAAGMNTEAFF
TRBD1,14,TRBV25-1,TRBJ2-2,few,TGTGCCAGCAGTACAGGGGTGGACACCGGGGAGCTGTTTTTT,CASSTGVDTGELFF
.,14,TRBV11-2,TRBJ1-2,many,TGTGCCAGCAGCTTAGAGGCCTACAGGGTTGGCTACACCTTC,CASSLEAYRVGYTF